A single sample gave rise to the 30 T cell receptor beta chains below, sequenced in a study of T cell changes during pregnancy in multiple sclerosis. Sequencing was performed with immunoSEQ multiplex PCR; in TCRdb, only in-frame clones are kept and a portion is missing. The sample lists about 100,000 clones, about 93% occurring once. Sequencing used peripheral blood, obtained after pregnancy. The receptors shown here come from a female donor with multiple sclerosis, enrolled in a pregnancy study.

This clone was observed a single time. This chain links TRBV27 with TRBJ2-7, with 10 bases identical to TRBD1. This CDR3 has 15 amino acids. CDR1 and CDR2 (germline): MNHEY, SMNVEV (reference sequence). V lost 6 bases and J lost 2; bases outside the gene matches: 7. The CDR3 is CASSRQGALPYEQYF. The CDR3 nucleotides read TGTGCCAGCAGCCGACAGGGGGCGCTTCCCTACGAGCAGTACTTC.

In its sample, this clone was seen once. The J gene is TRBJ2-7, the V gene TRBV28, with a possible D match to TRBD2 (7 bases). CDR1 is MDHEN, CDR2 SYDVKM, per germline. CDR3 length: 15 amino acids. V gave up 3 bases and J gave up 2 bases, with 14 bases separating them. In DNA form, the CDR3 reads TGTGCCAGCAGTTTCTTAGGGGGGGCCACCTACGAGCAGTACTTC. Its protein is CASSFLGGATYEQYF.

The gene calls are TRBV19 and TRBJ2-1; maybe TRBD2 (6 bases). V was cut by 5 bases and J by 6 bases, with 14 bases left in between. The length of the CDR3 is 14 residues. The germline gives CDR1 LNHDA, CDR2 SQIVND (reference sequence). The CDR3 protein is CASSPSRDFNEQFF. The CDR3, as DNA: TGTGCCAGTAGTCCCAGCCGGGACTTCAATGAGCAGTTCTTC.

This sequence joins TRBV18 and TRBJ2-1; 7 bases are a match to TRBD1. V gave up 5 bases and J gave up 4 bases; unmatched junction bases: 8. CDR1 is KGHSH and CDR2 is LQKENI in the germline V gene. The CDR3 has 15 amino acids. CDR3 DNA sequence: TGTGCCAGCTCAACAGGGGTAGGCTCTTACAATGAGCAGTTCTTC. It is translated as CASSTGVGSYNEQFF.

This chain joins TRBV2 and TRBJ2-5; D unclear. CDR1 is SNHLY and CDR2 is FYNNEI in the germline V gene. The V end was cut by 9 bases, the J end by 1 base, with 12 bases between. The CDR3 sequence is 13 residues long. Here the CDR3 reads CASHRAFQETQYF. CDR3 DNA sequence: TGTGCCAGTCACAGAGCCTTCCAAGAGACCCAGTACTTC. Based on the CDR3 plus reference TRBV2 and TRBJ2-5, the full variable domain is EPEVTQTPSHQVTQMGQEVILRCVPISNHLYFYWYRQILGQKVEFLVSFYNNEISEKSEIFDDQFSVERPDGSNFTLKIRSTKLEDSAMYFCASHRAFQETQYFGPGTRLLVL.

About this clone: The same CDR3 arises from other DNA sequences in this sample as well. The CDR3 region is CSVKREGNTGELFF. The CDR3 DNA follows: TGCAGCGTTAAGCGGGAGGGGAACACCGGGGAGCTGTTTTTT. The chain carries TRBV29-1 and TRBJ2-2; 10 positions match TRBD2. In germline, CDR1 is SQVTM, CDR2 ANQGSEA. The CDR3 is made up of 14 amino acids. The trim removed 5 bases at V and 1 base at J, leaving 1 base unmatched.

This clone was observed a handful of times. The CDR3 here is CASTVRSGRGTGELFF. The CDR3, as DNA: TGTGCCAGTACCGTACGGAGCGGGAGAGGTACCGGGGAGCTGTTTTTT. This chain links TRBV19 with TRBJ2-2, with 8 bases identical to TRBD2. V was clipped by 7 bases and J by 5 bases; unmatched bases: 12. The length of the CDR3 is 16 residues. Per germline, CDR1 LNHDA and CDR2 SQIVND (reference sequence).

This chain uses TRBV27 with TRBJ2-2, with 8 bases identical to TRBD2. This CDR3 contains 18 residues. J was trimmed by 6 bases and V by 6 bases; bases with no gene match: 18. Germline V CDR1 and CDR2: MNHEY, SMNVEV (reference sequence). In DNA form, the CDR3 reads TGTGCCAGCAGAAAGGAGAACTGGAGCGGGAGTCCCCCCGGGGAGCTGTTTTTT. Amino acids: CASRKENWSGSPPGELFF.

This chain uses TRBV7-2 with TRBJ2-7; a possible D gene is TRBD2 (5 bases). The ends were cut back, 5 bases at V and 3 bases at J, with 8 bases in the middle. Germline V gene lookup returns CDR1 SGHTA and CDR2 FQGNSA. The CDR3 has 12 amino acids. The CDR3 DNA is TGTGCCAGCAGCCCGGGGTTCTACGAGCAGTACTTC. It encodes CASSPGFYEQYF.

This rearrangement joins TRBV19 to TRBJ2-7, with D tentatively TRBD2 (6 bases). The CDR3 has 14 residues. Trimming took off 3 bases at V and 4 bases at J, with 13 bases between the two ends. The germline V gene has CDR1 LNHDA and CDR2 SQIVND (reference sequence). The CDR3 region is CASSMGGAGYEQYF. CDR3 nucleotides: TGTGCCAGTAGTATGGGCGGGGCGGGTTACGAGCAGTACTTC.

This rearrangement joins TRBV5-4 to TRBJ2-1; tentatively, D is TRBD1 (6 bases). V was cut by 4 bases and J by 0 bases, with 17 bases left in between. Per germline, CDR1 SGHNT and CDR2 YYREEE (reference sequence). This CDR3 is built from 17 residues. The CDR3 DNA is TGTGCCAGCAGCAACACACAGGGTCCCAGCTCCTACAATGAGCAGTTCTTC. It is translated as CASSNTQGPSSYNEQFF.

This chain joins TRBV7-6 and TRBJ2-5; D call uncertain. Germline-derived CDR1 and CDR2 are SGHVS and FNYEAQ. The CDR3 consists of 14 residues. The ends were cut back, 4 bases at V and 1 base at J, with 10 bases in the middle. This chain's CDR3 is CASSSGQLQETQYF. As DNA, the CDR3 is TGTGCCAGCAGCTCCGGTCAACTCCAAGAGACCCAGTACTTC.

The chain recombines TRBV28 with TRBJ1-1; no definite D call. Trimming took off 2 bases at V and 5 bases at J, with 12 bases between the two ends. Looked up from germline, CDR1 is MDHEN and CDR2 is SYDVKM. The CDR3 consists of 14 residues. The CDR3 nucleotides are TGTGCCAGCAGTTTAGGCGGCGAATTGACTGAAGCTTTCTTT. It specifies CASSLGGELTEAFF.

The chain carries TRBV28 and TRBJ2-7; 10 bases match TRBD2. This CDR3 has 15 residues. V gave up 6 bases and J gave up 0 bases; unmatched junction bases: 5. Germline loops: CDR1 MDHEN, CDR2 SYDVKM. CDR3 protein: CASRTSGQSSYEQYF. The CDR3 bases are TGTGCCAGCAGGACTAGCGGGCAAAGCTCCTACGAGCAGTACTTC.

The rearrangement links TRBV7-9 to TRBJ2-3; TRBD1 might be the D (5 bases). This CDR3 comprises 18 residues. The germline V gene encodes CDR1 SEHNR and CDR2 FQNEAQ (reference sequence). Trimming left V 4 bases short and J 5 bases short, with 25 bases between. Written as DNA, the CDR3 is TGTGCCAGCAGCTCAACCCTGGCCGCGATAGGGGATGTAGATACGCAGTATTTT. Translated, it gives CASSSTLAAIGDVDTQYF.

The J gene is TRBJ1-5, the V gene TRBV18, with D possibly matching TRBD1 (6 bases). The germline V gene encodes CDR1 KGHSH and CDR2 LQKENI. The CDR3 runs 14 residues. The V end lost 4 bases, the J end lost 2 bases, and 9 bases lay between the germline ends. As DNA, the CDR3 is TGTGCCAGCTCACATGGGGGCGGCAATCAGCCCCAGCATTTT. It is translated as CASSHGGGNQPQHF.

The V call is TRBV5-1, the J call TRBJ1-2; 11 nucleotides line up with TRBD1. From germline, CDR1 is SGHRS and CDR2 YFSETQ. V trimming: 3 bases; J trimming: 4 bases; junction bases outside the gene matches: 5. The CDR3 is 15 amino acids. This chain's CDR3 is CASSSRTGGRYGYTF. CDR3 bases: TGCGCCAGCAGCTCCCGGACAGGGGGCCGCTATGGCTACACCTTC.

The chain links TRBV7-9 to TRBJ2-7; a possible D gene is TRBD2 (6 bases). Deletions cut 0 bases from V and 3 bases from J, with 12 bases between. The CDR3 runs 15 residues. Germline-derived CDR1 and CDR2 are SEHNR and FQNEAQ (reference sequence). CDR3 DNA: TGTGCCAGCAGCTTAGCATTAGCGGAAGACTACGAGCAGTACTTC. Protein product: CASSLALAEDYEQYF.

The V and J genes are TRBV28 and TRBJ1-4; 7 positions match TRBD1. This CDR3 is 13 amino acids long. V dropped 5 bases and J dropped 9; count of bases not matched to a gene: 6. CDR1 is MDHEN, CDR2 SYDVKM, per germline. The CDR3 reads CASSATGVKKLFF. Written as DNA, the CDR3 is TGTGCCAGCAGTGCAACAGGGGTGAAAAAACTGTTTTTT.

V is TRBV28 and J is TRBJ1-3; D is uncertain. CDR1 and CDR2 (germline): MDHEN, SYDVKM. V dropped 2 bases and J dropped 0 bases, with 8 bases sitting between them. This CDR3 comprises 15 residues. DNA of the CDR3: TGTGCCAGCAGTTTAATCGGTCACTCTGGAAACACCATATATTTT. Translating gives CASSLIGHSGNTIYF.

In DNA form, the CDR3 reads TGCGCCAGCAGCCAAGCCCTAGTAGGCTACGAGCAGTACTTC. This translates into CASSQALVGYEQYF. The rearrangement joins TRBV4-1 to TRBJ2-5; D gene unclear. The DNA matches TRBJ2-7 better at its end, which makes the J call doubtful. Germline CDR1 reads MGHRA; CDR2 reads YSYEKL. There are 14 residues in the CDR3.

This chain joins TRBV28 and TRBJ1-4; a possible D gene is TRBD1 (5 bases). V lost 8 bases and J lost 8, with 15 bases in between. The CDR3 length is 13 residues. Germline loops: CDR1 MDHEN, CDR2 SYDVKM. The CDR3 DNA reads as TGTGCCAGCCTAACCCCCAGGGAAGAAAAACTGTTTTTT. It encodes CASLTPREEKLFF.

V is TRBV19 and J is TRBJ1-1; D may be TRBD1 (5 bases). CDR1 is LNHDA and CDR2 is SQIVND in the germline V gene (reference sequence). This CDR3 has 11 amino acids. V lost 5 bases and J 14 bases, leaving 15 bases between the germline ends. CDR3 amino acids: CASSGGVWGFF. CDR3 bases: TGTGCCAGTAGTGGGGGGGTTTGGGGCTTCTTT.

The chain has TRBV7-6 and TRBJ2-5; possibly TRBD2 for D (6 bases). The CDR3 totals 16 residues. Trimming removed 4 bases at V and 5 bases at J, with 20 bases between. Germline V gene lookup returns CDR1 SGHVS and CDR2 FNYEAQ. CDR3 amino acids: CASSSRLEFSRETQYF. Written as DNA, the CDR3 is TGTGCCAGCAGCTCCCGACTAGAATTCAGCAGGGAGACCCAGTACTTC.

The rearrangement links TRBV15 to TRBJ2-2; maybe TRBD2 (5 bases). V was trimmed by 5 bases and J by 1 base, leaving 14 bases between them. The germline V gene encodes CDR1 LNHNV and CDR2 YYDKDF (reference sequence). The CDR3 loop spans 16 amino acids. This CDR3 is CATSYPTGGNTGELFF. Here the CDR3 DNA reads TGTGCCACCAGCTACCCTACCGGAGGGAACACCGGGGAGCTGTTTTTT. The full variable domain, rest sourced from reference TRBV15 and TRBJ2-2, is DAMVIQNPRYQVTQFGKPVTLSCSQTLNHNVMYWYQQKSSQAPKLLFHYYDKDFNNEADTPDNFQSRRPNTSFCFLDIRSPGLGDTAMYLCATSYPTGGNTGELFFGEGSRLTVL.

This clone was observed a single time. This chain connects TRBV5-6 to TRBJ2-4; D gene unclear. The V gene lost 4 bases and the J gene lost 5 bases, with 13 bases spanning the gap. CDR1 and CDR2 from the germline V gene are SGHDT and YYEEEE. CDR3 length: 14 amino acids. The CDR3 sequence is CASSATGFENIQYF. In nucleotides, the CDR3 is TGTGCCAGCAGCGCGACCGGGTTCGAAAACATTCAGTACTTC.

The chain employs TRBV11-3 and TRBJ2-1; TRBD2 matches 8 bases. The CDR3 spans 14 residues. CDR1 and CDR2 from the germline V gene are SGHNT and YENEEA. V shed 3 bases, J shed 7 bases, and the junction held 5 bases outside the gene matches. As DNA, the CDR3 is TGTGCCAGCAGCTTGAGCGGGAGATATAATGAGCAGTTCTTC. Its translation: CASSLSGRYNEQFF. Together with reference TRBV11-3 and TRBJ2-1, the CDR3 gives the full variable domain: EAGVVQSPRYKIIEKKQPVAFWCNPISGHNTLYWYLQNLGQGPELLIRYENEEAVDDSQLPKDRFSAERLKGVDSTLKIQPAELGDSAVYLCASSLSGRYNEQFFGPGTRLTVL.

The chain combines TRBV27 with TRBJ1-1; no clear D gene. This CDR3 comprises 14 residues. Germline V CDR1 and CDR2: MNHEY, SMNVEV (reference sequence). The V end lost 5 bases, the J end lost 7 bases, and 17 bases lay between the germline ends. The CDR3, as DNA: TGTGCCAGCAGTCCGCTAGTATCCGGTAGTGAAGCTTTCTTT. It yields the protein CASSPLVSGSEAFF.

The chain has TRBV19 and TRBJ2-3; D gene uncertain. Trimming pared 4 bases from V and 1 base from J, leaving 12 bases between. Germline V gives CDR1 LNHDA, CDR2 SQIVND (reference sequence). The CDR3 has 15 amino acids. CDR3 residues: CASSSPGTGTDTQYF. As DNA, the CDR3 is TGTGCCAGTAGTAGTCCGGGTACGGGCACAGATACGCAGTATTTT.

The CDR3 region has the DNA TGCGCCAGCAGCCAAGGACTAGCGGTGAGCTCCTACAATGAGCAGTTCTTC. As protein: CASSQGLAVSSYNEQFF. This chain uses TRBV4-3 with TRBJ2-1, with 9 bases matching TRBD2. The junction had 4 bases not matched to a gene; V was cut back by 1 base and J by 0 bases. There are 17 residues in the CDR3. The V gene's germline CDR1 is LGHNA and CDR2 YSLEER.